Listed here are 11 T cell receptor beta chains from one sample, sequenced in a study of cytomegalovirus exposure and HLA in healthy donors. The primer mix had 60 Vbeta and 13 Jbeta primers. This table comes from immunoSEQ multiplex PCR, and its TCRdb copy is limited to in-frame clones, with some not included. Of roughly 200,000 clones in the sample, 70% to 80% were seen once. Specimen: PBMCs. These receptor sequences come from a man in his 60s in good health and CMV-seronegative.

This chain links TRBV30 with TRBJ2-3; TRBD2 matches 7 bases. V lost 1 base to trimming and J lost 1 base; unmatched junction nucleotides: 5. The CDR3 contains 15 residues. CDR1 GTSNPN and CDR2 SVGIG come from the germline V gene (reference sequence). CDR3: CAWSALAGGTDTQYF. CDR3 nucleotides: TGTGCCTGGAGTGCTCTTGCGGGAGGCACAGATACGCAGTATTTT.

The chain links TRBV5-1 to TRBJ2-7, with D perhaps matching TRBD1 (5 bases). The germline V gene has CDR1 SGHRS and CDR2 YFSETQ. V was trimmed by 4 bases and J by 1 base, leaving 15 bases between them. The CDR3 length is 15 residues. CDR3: CASSPSGAGSYEQYF. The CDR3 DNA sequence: TGCGCCAGCAGCCCGAGTGGAGCAGGGTCCTACGAGCAGTACTTC.

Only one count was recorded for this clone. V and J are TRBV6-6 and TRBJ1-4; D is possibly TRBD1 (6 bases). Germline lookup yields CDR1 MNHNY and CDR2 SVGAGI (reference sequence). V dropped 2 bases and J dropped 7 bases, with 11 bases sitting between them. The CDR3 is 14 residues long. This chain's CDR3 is CASSYRGFGEKLFF. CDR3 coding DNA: TGTGCCAGCAGTTACAGGGGGTTCGGTGAAAAACTGTTTTTT.

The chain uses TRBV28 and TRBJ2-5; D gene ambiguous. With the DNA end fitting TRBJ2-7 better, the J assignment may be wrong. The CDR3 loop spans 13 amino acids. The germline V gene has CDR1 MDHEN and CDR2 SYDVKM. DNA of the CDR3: TGTGCCAGCAGCGCCCGCCCCGTCTACGAGCAGTACTTC. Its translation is CASSARPVYEQYF.

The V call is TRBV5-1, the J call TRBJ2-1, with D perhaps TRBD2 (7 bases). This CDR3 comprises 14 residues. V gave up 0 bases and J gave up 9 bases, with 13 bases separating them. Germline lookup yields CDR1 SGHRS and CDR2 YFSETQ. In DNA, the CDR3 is TGCGCCAGCAGCTTGGTGGTGGGGGGGGCTGAGCAGTTCTTC. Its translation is CASSLVVGGAEQFF.

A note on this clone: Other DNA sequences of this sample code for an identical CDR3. CDR3 nucleotides: TGCGCCAGCAGCCAGGGGCTAGCGGAGAACACCGGGGAGCTGTTTTTT. It encodes CASSQGLAENTGELFF. The chain joins TRBV4-3 to TRBJ2-2, with 7 bases matching TRBD2. The trim removed 3 bases at V and 1 base at J, leaving 5 bases unmatched. The CDR3 is 16 amino acids. The germline V gene encodes CDR1 LGHNA and CDR2 YSLEER.

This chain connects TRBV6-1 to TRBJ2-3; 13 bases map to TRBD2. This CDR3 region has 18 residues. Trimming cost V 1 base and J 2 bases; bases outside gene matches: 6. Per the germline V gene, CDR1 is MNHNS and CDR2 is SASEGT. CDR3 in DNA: TGTGCCAGCAGTGAAGAAGTACTAGCGGGGGGGAACACAGATACGCAGTATTTT. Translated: CASSEEVLAGGNTDTQYF.

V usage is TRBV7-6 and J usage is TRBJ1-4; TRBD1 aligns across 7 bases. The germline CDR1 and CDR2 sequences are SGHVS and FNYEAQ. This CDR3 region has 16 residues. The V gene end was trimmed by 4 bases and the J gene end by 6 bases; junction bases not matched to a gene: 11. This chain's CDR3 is CASSSSTGVGDEKLFF. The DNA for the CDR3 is TGTGCCAGCAGCTCGAGCACAGGGGTGGGGGATGAAAAACTGTTTTTT. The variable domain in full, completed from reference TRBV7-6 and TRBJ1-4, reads GAGVSQSPRYKVTKRGQDVALRCDPISGHVSLYWYRQALGQGPEFLTYFNYEAQQDKSGLPNDRFSAERPEGSISTLTIQRTEQRDSAMYRCASSSSTGVGDEKLFFGSGTQLSVL.

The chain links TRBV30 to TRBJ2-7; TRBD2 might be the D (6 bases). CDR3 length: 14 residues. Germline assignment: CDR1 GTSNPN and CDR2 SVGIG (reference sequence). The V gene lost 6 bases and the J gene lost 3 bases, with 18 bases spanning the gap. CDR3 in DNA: TGTGCCTGTACCCTACCCTCGGGGGTCTACGAGCAGTACTTC. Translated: CACTLPSGVYEQYF.

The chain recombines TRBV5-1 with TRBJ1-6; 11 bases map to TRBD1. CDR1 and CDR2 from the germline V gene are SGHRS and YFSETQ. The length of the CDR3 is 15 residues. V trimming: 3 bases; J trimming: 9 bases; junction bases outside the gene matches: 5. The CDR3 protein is CASSWTGGKVSPLHF. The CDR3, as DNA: TGCGCCAGCAGCTGGACAGGGGGCAAGGTTTCACCCCTCCACTTT.

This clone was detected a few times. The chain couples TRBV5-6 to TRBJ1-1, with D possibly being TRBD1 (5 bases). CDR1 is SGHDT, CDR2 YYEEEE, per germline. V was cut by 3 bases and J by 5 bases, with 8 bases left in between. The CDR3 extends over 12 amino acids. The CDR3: CASSYGGTEAFF. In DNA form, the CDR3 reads TGTGCCAGCAGCTACGGGGGGACTGAAGCTTTCTTT.